These T cell receptor beta chains were read from a single sample in a study of shared clonotypes between healthy human individuals. The method was immunoSEQ multiplex PCR; TCRdb's version includes in-frame clones alone and lacks a portion of them. The table lists about 820,000 clones, over 90% of them singletons. The sample comprised naive CD8+ T cells sorted from blood. Receptor source: a young man in good health. The CDR3 runs from the conserved cysteine through the conserved F or W. The D gene is left open where the match is weak. Some rows mark clone size as missing; the rest say once, few, many or name a class of expanded clone.

v_gene: TRBV13
abundance: .
d_gene: TRBD2
j_gene: TRBJ2-1
CDR3nt: TGTGCCAGCAGCTTATTCGGGCTAGCGGGACGAGCTGGCTACAATGAGCAGTTCTTC
CDR3aa: CASSLFGLAGRAGYNEQFF

v_gene: TRBV7-9
abundance: .
d_gene: TRBD2
j_gene: TRBJ2-7
CDR3nt: TGTGCCAGCAGCACGACAATAGCGGGTATCGTGTACGAGCAGTACTTC
CDR3aa: CASSTTIAGIVYEQYF

v_gene: TRBV19
abundance: .
d_gene: .
j_gene: TRBJ2-1
CDR3nt: TGTGCCAGTAAGGGGGAACACAATGAGCAGTTCTTC
CDR3aa: CASKGEHNEQFF

v_gene: TRBV11-2
abundance: .
d_gene: .
j_gene: TRBJ1-1
CDR3nt: TGTGCCAGCAGCTTTGGGGAGCCAATGGACAGGAACACTGAAGCTTTCTTT
CDR3aa: CASSFGEPMDRNTEAFF

v_gene: TRBV18
abundance: .
d_gene: .
j_gene: TRBJ2-5
CDR3nt: TGTGCCAGCGCATACCAAGAGACCCAGTACTTC
CDR3aa: CASAYQETQYF

v_gene: TRBV7-7
abundance: .
d_gene: .
j_gene: TRBJ2-7
CDR3nt: TGTGCCAGCAGCTTAGGGGTAGGGTCCTACGAGCAGTACTTC
CDR3aa: CASSLGVGSYEQYF

v_gene: TRBV19
abundance: .
d_gene: TRBD1
j_gene: TRBJ1-1
CDR3nt: TGTGCCAGTACCACAGGGGGGGTCACTGAAGCTTTCTTT
CDR3aa: CASTTGGVTEAFF

v_gene: TRBV4-2
abundance: .
d_gene: .
j_gene: TRBJ2-1
CDR3nt: TGTGCCAGCAGCCAAGGGTACAATGAGCAGTTCTTC
CDR3aa: CASSQGYNEQFF

v_gene: TRBV29-1
abundance: .
d_gene: .
j_gene: TRBJ2-1
CDR3nt: TGCAGCGTTCAGGACTATTACAATGAGCAGTTCTTC
CDR3aa: CSVQDYYNEQFF

v_gene: TRBV4-1
abundance: .
d_gene: TRBD2
j_gene: TRBJ2-7
CDR3nt: TGCGCCAGCAGCCTCCTAGCGGGCCCGATCTCCTACGAGCAGTACTTC
CDR3aa: CASSLLAGPISYEQYF

v_gene: TRBV28
abundance: once
d_gene: .
j_gene: TRBJ2-7
CDR3nt: TGTGCCAGCAGTTTAATGGGTGGTAGCCCCCACTACGAGCAGTACTTC
CDR3aa: CASSLMGGSPHYEQYF

v_gene: TRBV4-2
abundance: .
d_gene: .
j_gene: TRBJ1-5
CDR3nt: TGTGCCAGCAGCCAAGAGAGTGGAGCCAATCAGCCCCAGCATTTT
CDR3aa: CASSQESGANQPQHF

v_gene: TRBV11-2
abundance: .
d_gene: TRBD2
j_gene: TRBJ2-5
CDR3nt: TGTGCCAGCACCAAATTCGGTGGTAGCGGGATGAAGACCCAGTACTTC
CDR3aa: CASTKFGGSGMKTQYF

v_gene: TRBV5-4
abundance: few
d_gene: .
j_gene: TRBJ2-7
CDR3nt: TGTGCCAGCGGCCCTAGCTACGAGCAGTACTTC
CDR3aa: CASGPSYEQYF

v_gene: TRBV19
abundance: .
d_gene: TRBD2
j_gene: TRBJ2-1
CDR3nt: TGTGCCAGTAGTATAATTAGCGGGGCTTCCAACAATGAGCAGTTCTTC
CDR3aa: CASSIISGASNNEQFF

v_gene: TRBV19
abundance: few
d_gene: .
j_gene: TRBJ1-5
CDR3nt: TGTGCCAGTAGTCGGGACCTAACTGATCAGCCCCAGCATTTT
CDR3aa: CASSRDLTDQPQHF

v_gene: TRBV10-3
abundance: .
d_gene: TRBD2
j_gene: TRBJ2-4
CDR3nt: TGTGCCATCAGTCCCGGGGGACTAGCAGACATTCAGTACTTC
CDR3aa: CAISPGGLADIQYF

v_gene: TRBV29-1
abundance: once
d_gene: .
j_gene: TRBJ2-7
CDR3nt: TGCAGCGTTGAAGCCCTGAGAGTGGGGAGCTCCTACGAGCAGTACTTC
CDR3aa: CSVEALRVGSSYEQYF

v_gene: TRBV6-1
abundance: .
d_gene: TRBD1
j_gene: TRBJ2-5
CDR3nt: TGTGCCAGCAGGGCTAACAGGGGCAACCAAGAGACCCAGTACTTC
CDR3aa: CASRANRGNQETQYF

v_gene: TRBV19
abundance: .
d_gene: .
j_gene: TRBJ2-1
CDR3nt: TGTGCCAGTAGTACTCTAGCTAATCCCTACAATGAGCAGTTCTTC
CDR3aa: CASSTLANPYNEQFF

v_gene: TRBV29-1
abundance: .
d_gene: TRBD2
j_gene: TRBJ2-7
CDR3nt: TGCAGCGTTGGACTAGCGGGCTCCTACGAGCAGTACTTC
CDR3aa: CSVGLAGSYEQYF

v_gene: TRBV6-5
abundance: .
d_gene: TRBD2
j_gene: TRBJ2-3
CDR3nt: TGTGCCAGCACACCTAGCGGGAGGCCTGATTCGCAGTATTTT
CDR3aa: CASTPSGRPDSQYF

v_gene: TRBV14
abundance: .
d_gene: TRBD2
j_gene: TRBJ2-3
CDR3nt: TGTGCCAGCAGCCAAGTAGCGGGATTAACGGATACGCAGTATTTT
CDR3aa: CASSQVAGLTDTQYF

v_gene: TRBV5-1
abundance: .
d_gene: .
j_gene: TRBJ2-1
CDR3nt: TGCGCCAGCAGCTTGGGTTCTGAGCAGTTCTTC
CDR3aa: CASSLGSEQFF

v_gene: TRBV5-6
abundance: .
d_gene: .
j_gene: TRBJ2-5
CDR3nt: TGTGCCAGCAGCCTCCGCACGAGCCAAAGCCAAGAGACCCAGTACTTC
CDR3aa: CASSLRTSQSQETQYF